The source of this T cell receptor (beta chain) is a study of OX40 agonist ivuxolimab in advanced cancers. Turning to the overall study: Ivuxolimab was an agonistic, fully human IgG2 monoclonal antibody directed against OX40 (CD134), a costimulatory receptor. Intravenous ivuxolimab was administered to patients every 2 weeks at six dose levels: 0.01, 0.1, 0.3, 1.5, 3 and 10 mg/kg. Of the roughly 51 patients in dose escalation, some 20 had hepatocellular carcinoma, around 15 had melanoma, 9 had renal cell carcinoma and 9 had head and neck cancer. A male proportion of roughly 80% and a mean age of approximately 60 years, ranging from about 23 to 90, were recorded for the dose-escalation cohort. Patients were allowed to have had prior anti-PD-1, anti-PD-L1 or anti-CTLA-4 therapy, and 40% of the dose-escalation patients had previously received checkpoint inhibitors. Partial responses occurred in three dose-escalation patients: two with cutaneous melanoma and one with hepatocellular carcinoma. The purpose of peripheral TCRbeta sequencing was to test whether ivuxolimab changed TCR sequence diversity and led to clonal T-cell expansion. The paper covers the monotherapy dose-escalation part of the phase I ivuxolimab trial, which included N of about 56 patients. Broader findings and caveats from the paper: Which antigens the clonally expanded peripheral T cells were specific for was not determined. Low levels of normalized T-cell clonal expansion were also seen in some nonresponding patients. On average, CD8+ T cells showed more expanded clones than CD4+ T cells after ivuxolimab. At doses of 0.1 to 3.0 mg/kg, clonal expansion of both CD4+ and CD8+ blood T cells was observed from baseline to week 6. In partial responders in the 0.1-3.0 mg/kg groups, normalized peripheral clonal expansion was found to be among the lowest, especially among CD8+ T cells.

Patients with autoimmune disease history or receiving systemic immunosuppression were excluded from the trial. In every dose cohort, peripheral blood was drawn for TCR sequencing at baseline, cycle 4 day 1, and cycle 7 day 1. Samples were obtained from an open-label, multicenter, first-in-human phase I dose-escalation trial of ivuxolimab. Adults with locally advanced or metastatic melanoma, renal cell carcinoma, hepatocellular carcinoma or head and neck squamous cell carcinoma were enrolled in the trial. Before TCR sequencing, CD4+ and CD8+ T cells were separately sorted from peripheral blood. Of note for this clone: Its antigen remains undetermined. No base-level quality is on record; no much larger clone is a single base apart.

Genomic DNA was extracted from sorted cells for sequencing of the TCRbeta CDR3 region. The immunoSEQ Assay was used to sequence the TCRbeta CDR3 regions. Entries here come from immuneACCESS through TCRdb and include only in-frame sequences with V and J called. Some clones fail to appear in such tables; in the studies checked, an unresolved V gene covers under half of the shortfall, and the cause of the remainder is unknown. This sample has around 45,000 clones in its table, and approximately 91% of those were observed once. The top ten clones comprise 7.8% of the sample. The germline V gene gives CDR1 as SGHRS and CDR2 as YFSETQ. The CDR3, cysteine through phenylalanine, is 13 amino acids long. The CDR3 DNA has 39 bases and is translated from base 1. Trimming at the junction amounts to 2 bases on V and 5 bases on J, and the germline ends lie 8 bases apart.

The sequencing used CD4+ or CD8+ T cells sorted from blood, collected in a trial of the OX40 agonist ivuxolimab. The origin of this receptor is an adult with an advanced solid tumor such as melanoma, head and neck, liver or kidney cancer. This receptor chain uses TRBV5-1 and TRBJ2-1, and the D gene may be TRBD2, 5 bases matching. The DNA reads TGCGCCAGCAGCTTAGGAGGAGACAATGAGCAGTTCTTC. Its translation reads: CASSLGGDNEQFF.